This T cell receptor (beta chain) was profiled in a study of blood T cell repertoires in COVID-19. Study overall: Samples came from the United States, Italy and Spain, spanning acute and convalescent COVID-19. PBMCs, B-cell-depleted T cells, or T cells provided the cDNA or gDNA that made up the material.

Germline CDR1 SGHTA, CDR2 FQGNSA. The CDR3 totals 18 residues. V lost 1 base, J lost 0 bases, and 13 bases lay in between. Source study methods: Estimation of nucleated cell counts was performed using reference gene primer amplification. Sequencing used immunoSEQ multiplex PCR; TCRdb keeps in-frame clones, though not all of them. V, J and clone size were drawn from that table, and D and trimming were deduced from the DNA. The sample gives about 140,000 clones, roughly 80% of which show up once; roughly 8.6% is in the top ten. This clonotype was obtained from a woman aged 50 to 60 with active or convalescent COVID-19. The specimen sequenced was peripheral blood. This rearrangement joins TRBV7-2 to TRBJ1-6; D gene ambiguous. CDR3 sequence reads: CASSLGGWGSSYNSPLHF. The CDR3, as DNA: TGTGCCAGCAGCTTAGGAGGGTGGGGTAGCTCCTATAATTCACCCCTCCACTTT.